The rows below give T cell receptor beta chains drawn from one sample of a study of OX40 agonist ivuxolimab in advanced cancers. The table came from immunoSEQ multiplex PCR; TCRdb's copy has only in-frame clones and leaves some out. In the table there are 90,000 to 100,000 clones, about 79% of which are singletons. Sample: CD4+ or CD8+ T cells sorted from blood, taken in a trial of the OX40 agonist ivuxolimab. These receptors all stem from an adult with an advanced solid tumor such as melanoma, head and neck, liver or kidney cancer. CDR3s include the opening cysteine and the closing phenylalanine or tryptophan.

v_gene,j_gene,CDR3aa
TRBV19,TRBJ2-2,CASSPSWGVLRELFF
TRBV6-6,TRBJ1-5,CASRTTDRYNQPQHF
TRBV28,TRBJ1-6,CASSDKQPLYNSPLHF
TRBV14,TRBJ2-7,CASSFGGIVYEQYF
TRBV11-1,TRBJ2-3,CASSLMWQGIDTQYF
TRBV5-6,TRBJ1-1,CASSPRTYTEAFF
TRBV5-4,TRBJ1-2,CASRGASGYTF
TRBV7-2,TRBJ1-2,CASSPGQGYGYTF
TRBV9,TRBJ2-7,CASSVATSSGSVLYF
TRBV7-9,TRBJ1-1,CASSFEGLGEAFF
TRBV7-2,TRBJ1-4,CASSLAGAGEKLFF
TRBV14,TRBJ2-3,CASSDRQGVGTDTQYF
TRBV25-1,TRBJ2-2,CASNLHTLAGPRTGELFF
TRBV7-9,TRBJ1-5,CASSLTGQGNQPQHF
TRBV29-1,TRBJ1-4,CSVDDGTGDEKLFF
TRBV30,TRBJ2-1,CAWSNGEWSSYNEQFF
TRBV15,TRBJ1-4,CATSRGQGAGKLFF
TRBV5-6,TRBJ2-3,CASSSTGTSGRAKDTQYF
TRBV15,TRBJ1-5,CATSLKSAGLGNQPQHF
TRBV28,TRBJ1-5,CASTTGQGLGNQPQHF
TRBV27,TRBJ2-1,CASRLQGYNEQFF
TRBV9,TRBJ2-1,CASSVAVTSGARFF